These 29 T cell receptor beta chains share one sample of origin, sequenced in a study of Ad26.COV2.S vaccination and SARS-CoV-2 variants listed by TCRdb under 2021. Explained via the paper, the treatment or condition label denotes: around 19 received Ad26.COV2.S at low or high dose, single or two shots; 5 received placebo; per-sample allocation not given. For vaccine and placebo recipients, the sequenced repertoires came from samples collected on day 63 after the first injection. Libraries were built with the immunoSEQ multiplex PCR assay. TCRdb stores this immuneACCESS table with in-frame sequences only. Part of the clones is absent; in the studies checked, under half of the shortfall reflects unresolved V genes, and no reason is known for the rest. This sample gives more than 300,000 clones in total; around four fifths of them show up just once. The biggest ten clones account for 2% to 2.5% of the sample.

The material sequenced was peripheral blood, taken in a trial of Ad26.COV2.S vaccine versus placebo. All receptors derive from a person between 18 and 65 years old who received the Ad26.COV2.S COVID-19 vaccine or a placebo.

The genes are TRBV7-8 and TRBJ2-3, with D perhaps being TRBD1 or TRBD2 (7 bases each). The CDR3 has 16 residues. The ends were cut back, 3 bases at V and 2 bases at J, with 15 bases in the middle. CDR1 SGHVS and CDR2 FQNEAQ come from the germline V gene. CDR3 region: CASSLKRDSLTDTQYF. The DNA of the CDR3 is TGTGCCAGCAGCTTGAAGCGGGACAGTCTCACAGATACGCAGTATTTT.

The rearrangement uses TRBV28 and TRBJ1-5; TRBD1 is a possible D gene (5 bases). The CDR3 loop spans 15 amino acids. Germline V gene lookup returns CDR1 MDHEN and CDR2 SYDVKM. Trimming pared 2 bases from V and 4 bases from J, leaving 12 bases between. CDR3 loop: CASSLRGGDNQPQHF. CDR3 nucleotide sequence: TGTGCCAGCAGTTTACGGGGAGGGGATAATCAGCCCCAGCATTTT.

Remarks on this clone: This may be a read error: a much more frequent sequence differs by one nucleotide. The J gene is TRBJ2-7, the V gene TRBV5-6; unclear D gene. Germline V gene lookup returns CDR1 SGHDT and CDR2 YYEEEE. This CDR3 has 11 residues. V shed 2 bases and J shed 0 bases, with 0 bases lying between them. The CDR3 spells CASSFSYEQYF. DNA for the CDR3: TGTGCCAGCAGCTTCTCCTACGAGCAGTACTTC.

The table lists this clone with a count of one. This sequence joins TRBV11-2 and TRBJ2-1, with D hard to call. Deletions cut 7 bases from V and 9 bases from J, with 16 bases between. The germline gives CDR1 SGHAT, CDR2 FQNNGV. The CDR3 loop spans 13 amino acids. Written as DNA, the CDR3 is TGTGCCAGCACCTATTTACCCGTAGGTGAGCAGTTCTTC. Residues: CASTYLPVGEQFF.

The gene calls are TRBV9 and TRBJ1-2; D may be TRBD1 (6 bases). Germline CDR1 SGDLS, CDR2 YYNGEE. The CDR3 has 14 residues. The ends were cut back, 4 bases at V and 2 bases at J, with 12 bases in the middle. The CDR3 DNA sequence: TGTGCCAGCAGCCCCCGGACAGCCAACTATGGCTACACCTTC. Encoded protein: CASSPRTANYGYTF.

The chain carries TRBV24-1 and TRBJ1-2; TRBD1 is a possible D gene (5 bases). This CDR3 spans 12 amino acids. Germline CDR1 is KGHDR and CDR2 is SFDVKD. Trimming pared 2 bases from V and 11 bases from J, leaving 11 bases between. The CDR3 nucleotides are TGTGCCACCAGTGATTCGACCGGGGGGTACACCTTC. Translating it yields CATSDSTGGYTF.

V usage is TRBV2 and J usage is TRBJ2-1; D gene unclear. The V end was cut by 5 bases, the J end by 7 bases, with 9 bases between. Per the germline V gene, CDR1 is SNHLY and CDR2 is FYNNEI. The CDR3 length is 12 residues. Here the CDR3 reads CASSRERNEQFF. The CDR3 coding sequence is TGTGCCAGCAGTCGTGAGCGAAATGAGCAGTTCTTC.

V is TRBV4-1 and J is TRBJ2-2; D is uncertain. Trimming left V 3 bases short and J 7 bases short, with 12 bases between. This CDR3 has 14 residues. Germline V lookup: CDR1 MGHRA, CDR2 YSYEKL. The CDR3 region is CASSQTSEIGELFF. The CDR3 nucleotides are TGCGCCAGCAGCCAGACGTCCGAGATCGGGGAGCTGTTTTTT.

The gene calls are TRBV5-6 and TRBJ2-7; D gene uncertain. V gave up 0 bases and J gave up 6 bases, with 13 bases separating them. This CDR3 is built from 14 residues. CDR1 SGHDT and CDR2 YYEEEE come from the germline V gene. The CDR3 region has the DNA TGTGCCAGCAGCTTGGGGGGAACCTGGGCCGAGCAGTACTTC. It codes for CASSLGGTWAEQYF.

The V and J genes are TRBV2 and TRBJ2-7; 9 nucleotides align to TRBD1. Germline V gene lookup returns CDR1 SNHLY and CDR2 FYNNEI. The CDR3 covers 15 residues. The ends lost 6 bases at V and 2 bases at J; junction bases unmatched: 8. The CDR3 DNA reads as TGTGCCAGCAGCGGTAGGGACAGGGTCGCCTACGAGCAGTACTTC. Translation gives CASSGRDRVAYEQYF.

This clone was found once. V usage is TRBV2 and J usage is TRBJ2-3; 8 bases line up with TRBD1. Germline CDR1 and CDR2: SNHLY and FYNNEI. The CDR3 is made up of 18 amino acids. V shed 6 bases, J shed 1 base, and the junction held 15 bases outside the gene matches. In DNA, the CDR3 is TGTGCCAGCAGCGGTCGGGGACAGGCTCTAAAACGCACAGATACGCAGTATTTT. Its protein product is CASSGRGQALKRTDTQYF.

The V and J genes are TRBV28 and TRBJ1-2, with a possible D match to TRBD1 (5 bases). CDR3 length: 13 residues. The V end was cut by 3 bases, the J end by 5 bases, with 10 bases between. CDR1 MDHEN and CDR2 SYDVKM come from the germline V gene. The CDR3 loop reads CASSFMGGYGYTF. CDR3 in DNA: TGTGCCAGCAGTTTTATGGGGGGTTATGGCTACACCTTC.

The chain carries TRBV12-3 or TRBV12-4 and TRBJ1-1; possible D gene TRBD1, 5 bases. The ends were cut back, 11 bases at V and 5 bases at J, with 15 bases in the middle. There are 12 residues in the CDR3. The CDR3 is CAAGFQGTEAFF. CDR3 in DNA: TGTGCCGCGGGTTTTCAGGGAACTGAAGCTTTCTTT.

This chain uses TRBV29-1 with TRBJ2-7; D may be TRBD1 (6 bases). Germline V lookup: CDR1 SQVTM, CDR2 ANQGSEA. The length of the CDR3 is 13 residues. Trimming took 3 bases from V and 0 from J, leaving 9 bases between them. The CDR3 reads CSVEDSDSYEQYF. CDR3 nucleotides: TGCAGCGTTGAGGACAGTGACTCCTACGAGCAGTACTTC.

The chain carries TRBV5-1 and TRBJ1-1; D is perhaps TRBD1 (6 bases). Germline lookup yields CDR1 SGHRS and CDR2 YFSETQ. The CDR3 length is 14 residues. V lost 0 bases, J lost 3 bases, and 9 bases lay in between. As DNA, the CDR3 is TGCGCCAGCAGCTTGGACAGGGTTGACACTGAAGCTTTCTTT. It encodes CASSLDRVDTEAFF.

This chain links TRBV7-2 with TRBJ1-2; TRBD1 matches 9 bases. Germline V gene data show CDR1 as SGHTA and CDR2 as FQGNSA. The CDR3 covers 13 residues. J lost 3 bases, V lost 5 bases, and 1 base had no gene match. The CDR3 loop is CASSRDRDYGYTF. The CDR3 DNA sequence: TGTGCCAGCAGCCGGGACAGGGACTATGGCTACACCTTC.

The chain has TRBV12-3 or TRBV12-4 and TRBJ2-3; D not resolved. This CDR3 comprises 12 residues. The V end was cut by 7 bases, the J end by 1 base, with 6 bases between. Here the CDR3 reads CASTKGTDTQYF. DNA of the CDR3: TGTGCCAGCACGAAGGGCACAGATACGCAGTATTTT.

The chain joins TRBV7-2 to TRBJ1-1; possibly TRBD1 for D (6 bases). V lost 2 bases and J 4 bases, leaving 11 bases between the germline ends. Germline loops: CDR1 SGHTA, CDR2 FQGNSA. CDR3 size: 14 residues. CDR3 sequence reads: CASSLFGGVTEAFF. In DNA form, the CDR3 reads TGTGCCAGCAGCTTATTTGGGGGCGTCACTGAAGCTTTCTTT.

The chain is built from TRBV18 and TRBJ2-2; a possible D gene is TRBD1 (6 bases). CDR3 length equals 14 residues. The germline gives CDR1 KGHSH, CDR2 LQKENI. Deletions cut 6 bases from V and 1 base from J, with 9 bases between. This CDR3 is CASSMDRNTGELFF. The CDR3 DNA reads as TGTGCCAGCTCTATGGACAGGAACACCGGGGAGCTGTTTTTT.

The DNA for the CDR3 is TGTGCCAGCAGCCCCCGGACTTCCCGCTCCTACAATGAGCAGTTCTTC. As protein: CASSPRTSRSYNEQFF. J is TRBJ2-1 and V is TRBV9; a possible D gene is TRBD2 (5 bases). V gave up 4 bases and J gave up 0 bases, with 14 bases separating them. The germline CDR1 and CDR2 sequences are SGDLS and YYNGEE. The CDR3 extends over 16 amino acids.

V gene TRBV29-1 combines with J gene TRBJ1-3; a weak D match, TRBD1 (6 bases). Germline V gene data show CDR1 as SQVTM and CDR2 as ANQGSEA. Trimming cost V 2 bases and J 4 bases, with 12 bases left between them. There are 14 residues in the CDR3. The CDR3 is CSVEQATGGNTIYF. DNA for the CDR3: TGCAGCGTTGAACAGGCCACAGGGGGAAACACCATATATTTT.

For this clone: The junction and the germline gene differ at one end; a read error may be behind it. The CDR3 region is CATGGAELILSLF. In DNA form, the CDR3 reads TGTGCCACCGGGGGCGCAGAACTTATCCTATCCCTCTTC. The rearrangement joins TRBV10-3 to TRBJ1-2, with D perhaps TRBD1 (6 bases). Germline V lookup: CDR1 ENHRY, CDR2 SYGVKD. This CDR3 has 13 amino acids.

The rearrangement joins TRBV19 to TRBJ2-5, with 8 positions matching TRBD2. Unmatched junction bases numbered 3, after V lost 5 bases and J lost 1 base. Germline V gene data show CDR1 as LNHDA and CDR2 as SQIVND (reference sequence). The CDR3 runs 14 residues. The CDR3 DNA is TGTGCCAGTAGTCATGGACTAGCCCAAGAGACCCAGTACTTC. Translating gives CASSHGLAQETQYF.

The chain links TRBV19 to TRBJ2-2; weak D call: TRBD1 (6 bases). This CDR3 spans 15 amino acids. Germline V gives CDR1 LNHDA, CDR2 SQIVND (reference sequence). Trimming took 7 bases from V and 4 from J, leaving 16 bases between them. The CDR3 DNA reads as TGTGCCAGTACCCAACAGGGTTATAGCACCGGGGAGCTGTTTTTT. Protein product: CASTQQGYSTGELFF.

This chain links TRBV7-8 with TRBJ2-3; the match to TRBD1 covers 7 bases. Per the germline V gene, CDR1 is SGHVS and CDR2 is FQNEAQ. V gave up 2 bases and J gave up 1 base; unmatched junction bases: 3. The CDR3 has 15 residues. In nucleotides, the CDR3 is TGTGCCAGCAGCTTAATAACAGGGGGCACAGATACGCAGTATTTT. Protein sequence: CASSLITGGTDTQYF.

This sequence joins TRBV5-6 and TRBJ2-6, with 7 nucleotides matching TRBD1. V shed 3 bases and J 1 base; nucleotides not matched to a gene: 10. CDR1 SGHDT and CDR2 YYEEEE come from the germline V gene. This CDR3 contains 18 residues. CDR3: CASSSTGARGSGANVLTF. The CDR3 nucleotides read TGTGCCAGCAGCTCCACAGGGGCGCGCGGTTCTGGGGCCAACGTCCTGACTTTC. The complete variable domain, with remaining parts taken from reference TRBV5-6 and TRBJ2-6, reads DAGVTQSPTHLIKTRGQQVTLRCSPKSGHDTVSWYQQALGQGPQFIFQYYEEEERQRGNFPDRFSGHQFPNYSSELNVNALLLGDSALYLCASSSTGARGSGANVLTFGAGSRLTVL.

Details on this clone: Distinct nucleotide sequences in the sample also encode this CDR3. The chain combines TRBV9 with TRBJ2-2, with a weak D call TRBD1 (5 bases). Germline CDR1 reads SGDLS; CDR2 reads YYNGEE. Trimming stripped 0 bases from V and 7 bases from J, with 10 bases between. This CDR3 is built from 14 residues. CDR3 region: CASSVVQGGGELFF. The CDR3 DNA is TGTGCCAGCAGCGTAGTTCAGGGCGGCGGGGAGCTGTTTTTT.

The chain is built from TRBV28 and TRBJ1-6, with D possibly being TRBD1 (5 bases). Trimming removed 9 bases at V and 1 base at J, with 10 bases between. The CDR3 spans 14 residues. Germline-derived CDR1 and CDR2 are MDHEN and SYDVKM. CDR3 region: CASYDRSYNSPLHF. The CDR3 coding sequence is TGTGCCAGTTACGACAGATCCTATAATTCACCCCTCCACTTT.

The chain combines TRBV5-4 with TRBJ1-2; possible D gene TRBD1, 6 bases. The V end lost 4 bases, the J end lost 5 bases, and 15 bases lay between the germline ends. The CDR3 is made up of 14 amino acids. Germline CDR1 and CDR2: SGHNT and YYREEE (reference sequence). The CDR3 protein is CASSPTGSGYGYTF. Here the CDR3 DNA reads TGTGCCAGCAGCCCGACAGGATCGGGGTATGGCTACACCTTC.